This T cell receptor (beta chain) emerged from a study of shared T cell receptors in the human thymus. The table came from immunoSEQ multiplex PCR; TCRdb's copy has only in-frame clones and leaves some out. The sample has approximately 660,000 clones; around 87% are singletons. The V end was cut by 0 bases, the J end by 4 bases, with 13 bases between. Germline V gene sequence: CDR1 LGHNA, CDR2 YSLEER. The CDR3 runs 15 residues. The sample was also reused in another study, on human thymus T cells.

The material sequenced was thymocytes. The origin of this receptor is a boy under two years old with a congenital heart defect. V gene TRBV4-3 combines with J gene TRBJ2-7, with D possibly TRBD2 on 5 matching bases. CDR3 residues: CASSQEYRERYEQYF. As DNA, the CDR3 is TGCGCCAGCAGCCAAGAATACAGAGAGCGGTACGAGCAGTACTTC.